This passage covers 13 T cell receptor beta chains from one sample sequenced in a study of CD8+CD57+ T cells in acquired aplastic anemia. Genomic DNA provided the template from which TCR beta VDJ and CDR3 profiles were obtained. One entry per CDR3 protein, called by TCRdb with MiXCR from the reads. The table has about 180,000 distinct CDR3 sequences, around 45% seen once. The specimen sequenced was sorted CD4+, CD8+, or CD8+CD57+ T cells (not recorded which) from PBMCs. Receptor source: a human donor in good health.

The chain combines TRBV2 with TRBJ1-5; 8 nucleotides line up with TRBD1. There are 17 residues in the CDR3. V was clipped by 2 bases and J by 7 bases; unmatched bases: 13. The germline V gene encodes CDR1 SNHLY and CDR2 FYNNEI. The CDR3 sequence: CASSESGQGKLLQPQHF. The CDR3, as DNA: TGTGCCAGCAGTGAATCTGGACAGGGAAAGCTTTTACAGCCCCAGCATTTT.

This clonotype was counted many times. V and J are TRBV7-9 and TRBJ1-1; D is undetermined. CDR3 size: 12 residues. V was pared by 5 bases and J by 7 bases, with 11 bases between. CDR1 is SEHNR and CDR2 is FQNEAQ in the germline V gene (reference sequence). The CDR3 sequence is CASSPGSLEAFF. The CDR3 DNA follows: TGTGCCAGCAGCCCGGGGTCGCTTGAAGCTTTCTTT.

The chain couples TRBV10-3 to TRBJ1-5; D is perhaps TRBD1 (6 bases). Germline CDR1 ENHRY, CDR2 SYGVKD. V lost 10 bases, J lost 11 bases, and 15 bases lay in between. This CDR3 is built from 11 residues. CDR3 in amino acids: CATRETGSQHF. For the CDR3, the DNA is TGTGCCACAAGAGAAACAGGGTCCCAGCATTTT.

The CDR3 reads CASESSYNEQFF. For the CDR3, the DNA is TGTGCTAGCGAAAGCTCCTACAATGAGCAGTTCTTC. The genes are TRBV25-1 and TRBJ2-1; D perhaps matches TRBD2 (5 bases). CDR3 length: 12 amino acids. From germline, CDR1 is MGHDK and CDR2 SYGVNS.

This sequence joins TRBV6-1 and TRBJ1-5; perhaps TRBD1 as D (6 bases). CDR1 and CDR2 (germline): MNHNS, SASEGT. Deletions cut 4 bases from V and 7 bases from J, with 14 bases between. The CDR3 spans 14 residues. CDR3 amino acids: CASSAPQGRQPQHF. CDR3 coding DNA: TGTGCCAGCAGTGCGCCACAGGGCCGACAGCCCCAGCATTTT.

This sequence joins TRBV20-1 and TRBJ2-1; 10 positions agree with TRBD2. Trimming cost V 3 bases and J 7 bases; bases outside gene matches: 6. Germline CDR1 and CDR2: DFQATT and SNEGSKA (reference sequence). The CDR3 consists of 14 residues. This chain's CDR3 is CSASGGLAANEQFF. DNA of the CDR3: TGCAGTGCTAGTGGTGGACTAGCGGCTAATGAGCAGTTCTTC.

This chain links TRBV15 with TRBJ2-3; 10 bases are a match to TRBD2. This CDR3 comprises 18 residues. J lost 2 bases, V lost 2 bases, and 10 bases had no gene match. The germline V gene has CDR1 LNHNV and CDR2 YYDKDF (reference sequence). The CDR3 spells CATSRKISGTSDTDTQYF. The CDR3 DNA reads TGTGCCACCAGCAGAAAGATCTCCGGGACTAGCGACACAGATACGCAGTATTTT. The full variable domain, completed using reference TRBV15 and TRBJ2-3, is DAMVIQNPRYQVTQFGKPVTLSCSQTLNHNVMYWYQQKSSQAPKLLFHYYDKDFNNEADTPDNFQSRRPNTSFCFLDIRSPGLGDTAMYLCATSRKISGTSDTDTQYFGPGTRLTVL.

In this sample, this clonotype turned up many times. The chain recombines TRBV7-8 with TRBJ2-3; D may correspond to TRBD1 or TRBD2 (5 bases each). The CDR3 contains 15 residues. Germline V gives CDR1 SGHVS, CDR2 FQNEAQ. The V end lost 5 bases, the J end lost 5 bases, and 17 bases lay between the germline ends. The CDR3 sequence is CASSELERGRDTQYF. The CDR3 DNA reads TGTGCCAGCAGCGAATTGGAGAGGGGACGAGATACGCAGTATTTT.

This sequence joins TRBV5-6 and TRBJ1-2; 8 bases are shared with TRBD1. This CDR3 is built from 14 residues. V was clipped by 5 bases and J by 3 bases; unmatched bases: 6. Germline V gene data show CDR1 as SGHDT and CDR2 as YYEEEE. CDR3 loop: CASSSGGAYYGYTF. Written as DNA, the CDR3 is TGTGCCAGCAGTTCAGGGGGCGCGTACTATGGCTACACCTTC. The full variable domain, rest sourced from reference TRBV5-6 and TRBJ1-2, is DAGVTQSPTHLIKTRGQQVTLRCSPKSGHDTVSWYQQALGQGPQFIFQYYEEEERQRGNFPDRFSGHQFPNYSSELNVNALLLGDSALYLCASSSGGAYYGYTFGSGTRLTVV.

This sequence joins TRBV19 and TRBJ1-6; D ambiguous. The CDR3 is 11 residues long. The germline V gene has CDR1 LNHDA and CDR2 SQIVND (reference sequence). V lost 9 bases, J lost 0 bases, and 0 bases lay in between. The CDR3 here is CASSYNSPLHF. In nucleotides, the CDR3 is TGTGCCAGCTCCTATAATTCACCCCTCCACTTT.

This sequence joins TRBV2 and TRBJ1-4, with 9 bases that match TRBD1. Germline loops: CDR1 SNHLY, CDR2 FYNNEI. The CDR3 spans 15 residues. V lost 6 bases and J lost 6; bases outside the gene matches: 8. As DNA, the CDR3 is TGTGCCAGCAGCCCGAACAGGGGGCGGTATGAAAAACTGTTTTTT. Protein: CASSPNRGRYEKLFF.

This clonotype was seen once. With a much larger clone just one base away, this may be a read error. The V gene is TRBV5-1, the J gene TRBJ2-1; 9 bases fit TRBD2. Per the germline V gene, CDR1 is SGHRS and CDR2 is YFSETQ. V lost 4 bases and J lost 6; bases outside the gene matches: 8. The CDR3 sequence is 15 residues long. In DNA form, the CDR3 reads TGCGCCAGCAGCCCTATAGCGGGAGAATGCAATGAGCAGTTCTTC. This encodes CASSPIAGECNEQFF.

The chain links TRBV2 to TRBJ1-5, with D unclear. Between the trimmed V and J ends, which lost 5 bases and 5 bases, there was a span of 7 bases. The CDR3 loop spans 12 amino acids. Germline assignment: CDR1 SNHLY and CDR2 FYNNEI. The CDR3 bases are TGTGCCAGCAGTAGCGGGTATCAGCCCCAGCATTTT. Protein product: CASSSGYQPQHF.